The 27 T cell receptor beta chains presented below share a single source sample, sequenced in a study of low-dose radiotherapy and immunotherapy resistance in tumors. The sample's time point: after trial treatment. Sample treatment: LDRT plus nivolumab, ipilimumab, low-dose cyclophosphamide and aspirin (RACIN trial). Covering alpha and beta chains, TRAV- and TRBV-specific primers were used for the first-strand cDNA. TCRs were amplified for 20 to 25 PCR cycles with a constant-region primer and V-primer adapter. TCRdb reanalysed the reads using MiXCR and keeps one entry per CDR3 protein. Of roughly 95,000 distinct CDR3 sequences in the sample, less than 25% were seen once. Sample: PBMCs, taken after low-dose radiotherapy plus immunotherapy. The receptors were gathered from a female donor with ovarian cancer.

This clonotype was counted ten times or more. The V and J genes are TRBV20-1 and TRBJ1-5; 7 nucleotides align to TRBD1. The germline V gene has CDR1 DFQATT and CDR2 SNEGSKA (reference sequence). CDR3 size: 17 residues. Trimming took 3 bases from V and 3 from J; bases not matched to a gene: 14. CDR3: CSARGIGTDDFNQPQHF. The CDR3 nucleotides read TGCAGTGCTAGGGGTATTGGGACAGACGACTTCAATCAGCCCCAGCATTTT.

This clonotype was recorded at least ten times. The rearrangement joins TRBV12-3 or TRBV12-4 to TRBJ2-5; no clear D. V was shortened by 7 bases and J by 5 bases, with 14 bases between the two germline ends. The CDR3 extends over 13 amino acids. CDR3 residues: CASNRRAWETQYF. CDR3 sequence (DNA): TGTGCCAGCAACCGTCGGGCGTGGGAGACCCAGTACTTC.

This clonotype was recorded many times. The chain has TRBV5-8 and TRBJ1-4; 9 positions agree with TRBD1. Losses at the gene ends were 4 bases for V and 6 bases for J; bases not matched to a gene: 7. In germline, CDR1 is SGHTS, CDR2 YDEGEE. The CDR3 has 15 residues. The CDR3: CASSPQQGAYEKLFF. In nucleotides, the CDR3 is TGTGCCAGCAGCCCTCAACAGGGGGCTTATGAAAAACTGTTTTTT. The variable domain in full, with the rest retrieved from reference TRBV5-8 and TRBJ1-4, is EAGVTQSPTHLIKTRGQQATLRCSPISGHTSVYWYQQALGLGLQFLLWYDEGEERNRGNFPPRFSGRQFPNYSSELNVNALELEDSALYLCASSPQQGAYEKLFFGSGTQLSVL.

At least ten counts were recorded for this clonotype. The chain uses TRBV24-1 and TRBJ2-5; D possibly corresponds to TRBD2 (6 bases). Germline CDR1 and CDR2: KGHDR and SFDVKD. The CDR3 runs 14 residues. Trimming stripped 5 bases from V and 5 bases from J, with 14 bases between. Here the CDR3 reads CATSAPGGSETQYF. In nucleotides, the CDR3 is TGTGCCACCAGTGCCCCTGGAGGGTCTGAGACCCAGTACTTC.

This clonotype was observed at least ten times. The chain couples TRBV6-2 or TRBV6-3 to TRBJ1-3; D not certain. Germline V lookup: CDR1 MNHEY, CDR2 SVGEGT. This CDR3 has 10 residues. V was shortened by 6 bases and J by 7 bases, with 4 bases between the two germline ends. This CDR3 is CASRDNTIYF. In DNA form, the CDR3 reads TGTGCCAGCAGGGACAACACCATATATTTT.

This clonotype was observed many times. The V gene is TRBV5-1, the J gene TRBJ2-1; 11 positions agree with TRBD2. CDR1 and CDR2 (germline): SGHRS, YFSETQ. V trimming: 0 bases; J trimming: 6 bases; junction bases outside the gene matches: 2. This CDR3 region has 15 residues. The chain's CDR3 is CASSLATSGGNEQFF. The CDR3 nucleotides are TGCGCCAGCAGCTTGGCAACTAGCGGGGGCAATGAGCAGTTCTTC.

There are many counts of this clonotype. The chain is built from TRBV12-3 or TRBV12-4 and TRBJ1-5; D is unclear. The V gene lost 2 bases and the J gene lost 2 bases, with 7 bases spanning the gap. The CDR3 is 14 amino acids. The CDR3 is CASSLRGGNQPQHF. The CDR3 nucleotides read TGTGCCAGCAGTTTACGTGGGGGCAATCAGCCCCAGCATTTT.

In this sample, this clonotype turned up many times. This chain links TRBV9 with TRBJ2-7; TRBD1 matches at 8 bases. In germline, CDR1 is SGDLS, CDR2 YYNGEE. The CDR3 runs 14 residues. Unmatched junction bases numbered 5, after V lost 4 bases and J lost 2 bases. CDR3 bases: TGTGCCAGCAGCATAGGGACAGGAACCTACGAGCAGTACTTC. The encoded protein is CASSIGTGTYEQYF.

Many counts were recorded for this clonotype. This rearrangement joins TRBV11-3 to TRBJ2-3, with TRBD2 as a possible D gene (6 bases). With 5 bases removed from V and 0 bases from J, the gap between germline ends came to 9 bases. This CDR3 is built from 14 residues. CDR1 SGHNT and CDR2 YENEEA come from the germline V gene. The CDR3 spells CASSRDLSTDTQYF. In DNA form, the CDR3 reads TGTGCCAGCAGCCGGGACTTAAGCACAGATACGCAGTATTTT.

This clonotype was counted at least ten times. The chain recombines TRBV5-1 with TRBJ2-1; maybe TRBD2 (6 bases). The germline V and J ends were trimmed by 4 bases and 6 bases, with 17 bases remaining between them. Germline CDR1 and CDR2: SGHRS and YFSETQ. The CDR3 has 15 residues. CDR3 loop: CASSLGGDPFNEQFF. Here the CDR3 DNA reads TGCGCCAGCAGCCTGGGGGGAGACCCTTTCAATGAGCAGTTCTTC. Complete variable domain (other parts from reference TRBV5-1 and TRBJ2-1): KAGVTQTPRYLIKTRGQQVTLSCSPISGHRSVSWYQQTPGQGLQFLFEYFSETQRNKGNFPGRFSGRQFSNSRSEMNVSTLELGDSALYLCASSLGGDPFNEQFFGPGTRLTVL.

This clonotype was seen repeatedly, ten times or more. The V and J genes are TRBV24-1 and TRBJ2-1; 7 bases agree with TRBD1. V was pared by 5 bases and J by 0 bases, with 3 bases of the junction left unmatched. Germline V lookup: CDR1 KGHDR, CDR2 SFDVKD. The length of the CDR3 is 15 residues. CDR3 amino acids: CATSARTGSYNEQFF. The CDR3 DNA is TGTGCCACCAGTGCCCGGACAGGCTCCTACAATGAGCAGTTCTTC.

This clonotype was detected many times. The V and J genes are TRBV12-3 or TRBV12-4 and TRBJ2-5; 9 bases fit TRBD1. This CDR3 is 13 amino acids long. The junction had 3 bases not matched to a gene; V was cut back by 5 bases and J by 5 bases. The CDR3 region is CASSGQGYETQYF. CDR3 nucleotides: TGTGCCAGCAGTGGACAGGGGTATGAGACCCAGTACTTC.

This clonotype has ten or more counts. The chain combines TRBV20-1 with TRBJ2-5; D is unclear. Trimming took 0 bases from V and 5 from J, leaving 10 bases between them. CDR3 length equals 13 residues. Germline CDR1 reads DFQATT; CDR2 reads SNEGSKA (reference sequence). The chain's CDR3 is CSARDLPGETQYF. CDR3 nucleotide sequence: TGCAGTGCTAGAGATCTACCCGGTGAGACCCAGTACTTC.

The chain is built from TRBV30 and TRBJ2-7; D is perhaps TRBD2 (6 bases). Trimming took 4 bases from V and 6 from J, leaving 28 bases between them. The germline V gene encodes CDR1 GTSNPN and CDR2 SVGIG (reference sequence). The CDR3 sequence is 17 residues long. CDR3 DNA: TGTGCCTGGAATATGGGACTCGAAAAAAAGGGAATACGCGAGCAGTACTTC. Protein product: CAWNMGLEKKGIREQYF.

In its sample, this clonotype was seen many times. This rearrangement joins TRBV20-1 to TRBJ2-7; 9 bases match TRBD2. Germline CDR1 DFQATT, CDR2 SNEGSKA (reference sequence). Trimming at V came to 0 bases and at J to 2 bases, leaving 5 bases not matched to a gene. The CDR3 has 15 residues. DNA of the CDR3: TGCAGTGCTAGAGATGCTAGCGGGATAACCTACGAGCAGTACTTC. Its translation is CSARDASGITYEQYF.

The chain carries TRBV20-1 and TRBJ1-5; D is unresolved. In germline, CDR1 is DFQATT, CDR2 SNEGSKA (reference sequence). Deletions cut 3 bases from V and 3 bases from J, with 15 bases between. CDR3 length: 15 residues. CDR3 nucleotides: TGCAGTGCTAGGGACGACAAGGTGCCCAATCAGCCCCAGCATTTT. Protein sequence: CSARDDKVPNQPQHF.

In its sample, this clonotype is large. The chain couples TRBV5-4 to TRBJ1-5; tentatively, D is TRBD1 (5 bases). Per germline, CDR1 SGHNT and CDR2 YYREEE (reference sequence). The CDR3 is 14 residues long. V lost 8 bases and J lost 5, with 17 bases in between. CDR3 DNA sequence: TGTGCCAGTAGTAACAATGGGGCAGATCAGCCCCAGCATTTT. Its protein is CASSNNGADQPQHF.

This clonotype was detected ten times or more. J is TRBJ2-7 and V is TRBV28; no definite D call. Trimming pared 6 bases from V and 3 bases from J, leaving 15 bases between. This CDR3 spans 14 amino acids. Per the germline V gene, CDR1 is MDHEN and CDR2 is SYDVKM. The CDR3 region is CASRRLDGFYEQYF. The DNA for the CDR3 is TGTGCCAGCAGACGCCTGGACGGCTTCTACGAGCAGTACTTC.

The V and J genes are TRBV12-3 or TRBV12-4 and TRBJ2-1; TRBD2 aligns across 10 bases. J gave up 8 bases and V 5 bases, and 9 bases lay outside the gene matches. The CDR3 consists of 15 residues. For the CDR3, the DNA is TGTGCCAGCAGTGAAGCGGGAGGGCCTAGAGATGAGCAGTTCTTC. Translated, it gives CASSEAGGPRDEQFF.

This clonotype has ten or more counts. In DNA, the CDR3 is TGTGCCAGCGCTGGGGGGGAGGGCCGAAGGCAGTACTTC. Its translation: CASAGGEGRRQYF. This sequence joins TRBV3-1 and TRBJ2-7; 7 nucleotides line up with TRBD2. V was clipped by 8 bases and J by 9 bases; unmatched bases: 13. The germline CDR1 and CDR2 sequences are LGHDT and YNNKEL (reference sequence). The CDR3 loop spans 13 amino acids.

This clonotype came up many times. The chain combines TRBV6-2 or TRBV6-3 with TRBJ2-7; D is undetermined. CDR1 and CDR2 from the germline V gene are MNHEY and SVGEGT. The V and J ends lost 6 bases and 3 bases respectively, with 12 bases between them. The CDR3 has 13 residues. This CDR3 reads CASSPVTIYEQYF. The CDR3 coding sequence is TGTGCCAGCAGCCCCGTTACTATCTACGAGCAGTACTTC.

This clonotype was seen many times. The CDR3 spells CASSQRGQGLEEKLFF. In nucleotides, the CDR3 is TGTGCCAGCAGCCAAAGGGGGCAAGGCCTGGAGGAAAAACTGTTTTTT. J is TRBJ1-4 and V is TRBV3-1; TRBD1 agrees at 7 bases. Germline lookup yields CDR1 LGHDT and CDR2 YNNKEL (reference sequence). The CDR3 sequence is 16 residues long. V lost 2 bases, J lost 8 bases, and 11 bases stayed unmatched.

A word on this clonotype: A read error likely explains this, since a far larger clone differs by one base. V usage is TRBV23-1 and J usage is TRBJ2-1; possibly TRBD1 for D (6 bases). TRBV23-1 is classed as an ORF, of uncertain function. This CDR3 is built from 15 residues. The V end was cut by 4 bases, the J end by 10 bases, with 20 bases between. This CDR3 reads CASSPLTGSSYEQFF. CDR3 sequence (DNA): TGCGCCAGCAGTCCGCTTACAGGGAGCTCCTACGAGCAGTTCTTC.

The table lists this clonotype with many counts. The V gene is TRBV10-3, the J gene TRBJ2-7; 13 positions agree with TRBD2. The V gene's germline CDR1 is ENHRY and CDR2 SYGVKD. Germline trimming cut 6 bases from V and 3 bases from J; bases unmatched to any gene: 5. This CDR3 spans 15 amino acids. CDR3 sequence: CAISPGTSGNYEQYF. DNA of the CDR3: TGTGCCATCAGCCCTGGGACTAGCGGGAACTACGAGCAGTACTTC.

This clonotype has ten or more counts. The chain links TRBV19 to TRBJ1-4, with 9 bases fitting TRBD1. The CDR3 spans 14 residues. The V gene end was trimmed by 4 bases and the J gene end by 3 bases; junction bases not matched to a gene: 0. The V gene's germline CDR1 is LNHDA and CDR2 SQIVND (reference sequence). Written as DNA, the CDR3 is TGTGCCAGTAGTAGGACAGGGGCTAATGAAAAACTGTTTTTT. Residues: CASSRTGANEKLFF.

This clonotype has ten or more counts. V gene TRBV19 combines with J gene TRBJ2-1; 8 bases agree with TRBD1. With V trimmed by 5 bases and J by 0 bases, 9 bases remained unmatched. Per the germline V gene, CDR1 is LNHDA and CDR2 is SQIVND (reference sequence). There are 17 residues in the CDR3. The DNA for the CDR3 is TGTGCCAGTAGTGCGACAGGGGCCTCTAGCTCCTACAATGAGCAGTTCTTC. Translation gives CASSATGASSSYNEQFF.

This clonotype was recorded only once. A much larger clone lies one base from this, so it may be a read error. J is TRBJ2-2 and V is TRBV7-4; D ambiguous. Looked up from germline, CDR1 is SGHVT and CDR2 is SQSDAQ. This CDR3 has 17 residues. The CDR3 nucleotides are TGTACCAGCCTCCCTACCCCCACCGTTTTGAACACCGGGGAGCTGTTTTTT. This gives the protein CTSLPTPTVLNTGELFF.